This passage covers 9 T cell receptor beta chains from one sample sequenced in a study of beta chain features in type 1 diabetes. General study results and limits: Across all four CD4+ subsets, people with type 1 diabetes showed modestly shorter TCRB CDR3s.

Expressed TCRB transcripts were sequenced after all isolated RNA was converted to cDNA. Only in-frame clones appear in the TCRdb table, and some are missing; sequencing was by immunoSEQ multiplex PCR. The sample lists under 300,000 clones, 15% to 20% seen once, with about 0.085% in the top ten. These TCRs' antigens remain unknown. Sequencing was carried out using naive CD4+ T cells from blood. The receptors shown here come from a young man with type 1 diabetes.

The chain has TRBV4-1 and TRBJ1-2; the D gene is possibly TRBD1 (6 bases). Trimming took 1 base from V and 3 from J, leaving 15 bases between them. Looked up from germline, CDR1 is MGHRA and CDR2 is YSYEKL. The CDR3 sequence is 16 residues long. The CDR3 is CASSQGAGGADYGYTF. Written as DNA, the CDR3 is TGCGCCAGCAGCCAAGGTGCGGGGGGCGCAGACTATGGCTACACCTTC.

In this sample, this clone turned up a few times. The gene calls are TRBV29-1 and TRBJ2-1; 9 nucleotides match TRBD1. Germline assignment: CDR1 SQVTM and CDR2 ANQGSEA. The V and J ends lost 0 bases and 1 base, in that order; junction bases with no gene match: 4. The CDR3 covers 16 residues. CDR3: CSVEEGTGWSYNEQFF. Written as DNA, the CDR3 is TGCAGCGTTGAAGAAGGGACAGGGTGGTCCTACAATGAGCAGTTCTTC.

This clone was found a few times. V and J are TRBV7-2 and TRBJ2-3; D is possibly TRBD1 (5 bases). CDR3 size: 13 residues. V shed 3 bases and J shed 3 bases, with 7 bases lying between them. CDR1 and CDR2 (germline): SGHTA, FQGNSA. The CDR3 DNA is TGTGCCAGCAGCTTCCAGGGAACAGATACGCAGTATTTT. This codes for CASSFQGTDTQYF.

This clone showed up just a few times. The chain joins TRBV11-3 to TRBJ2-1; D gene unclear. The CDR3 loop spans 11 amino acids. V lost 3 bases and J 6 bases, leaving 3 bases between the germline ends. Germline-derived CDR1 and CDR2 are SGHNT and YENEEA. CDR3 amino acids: CASSLTNEQFF. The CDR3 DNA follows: TGTGCCAGCAGCTTGACCAATGAGCAGTTCTTC.

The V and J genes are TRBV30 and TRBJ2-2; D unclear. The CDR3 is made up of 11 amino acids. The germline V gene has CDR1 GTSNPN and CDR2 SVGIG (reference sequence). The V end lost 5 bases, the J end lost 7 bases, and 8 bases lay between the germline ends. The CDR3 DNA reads TGTGCCTGGGGAACAAGCGGGGAGCTGTTTTTT. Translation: CAWGTSGELFF.

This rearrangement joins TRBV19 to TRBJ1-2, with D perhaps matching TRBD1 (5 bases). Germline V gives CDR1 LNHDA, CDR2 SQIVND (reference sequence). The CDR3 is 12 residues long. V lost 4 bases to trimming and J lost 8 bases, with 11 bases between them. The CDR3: CASSTGEFGYTF. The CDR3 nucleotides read TGTGCCAGTAGTACGGGGGAATTCGGCTACACCTTC.

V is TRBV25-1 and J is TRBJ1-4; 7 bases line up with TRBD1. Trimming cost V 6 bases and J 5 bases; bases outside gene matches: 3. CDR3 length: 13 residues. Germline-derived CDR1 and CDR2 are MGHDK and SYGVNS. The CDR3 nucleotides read TGTGCCAGCAGACAGACAGGGAATGAAAAACTGTTTTTT. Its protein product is CASRQTGNEKLFF.

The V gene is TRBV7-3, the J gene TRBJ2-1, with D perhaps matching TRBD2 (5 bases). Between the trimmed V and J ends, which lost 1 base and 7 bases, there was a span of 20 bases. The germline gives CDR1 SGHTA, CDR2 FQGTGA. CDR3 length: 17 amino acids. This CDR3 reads CASSLNSALRGGNEQFF. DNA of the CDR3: TGTGCCAGCAGCTTAAATTCTGCCCTCCGAGGAGGAAATGAGCAGTTCTTC.

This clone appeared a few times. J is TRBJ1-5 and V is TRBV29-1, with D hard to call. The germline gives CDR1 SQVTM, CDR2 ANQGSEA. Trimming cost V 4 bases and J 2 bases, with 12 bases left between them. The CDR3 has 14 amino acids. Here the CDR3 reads CSVVGPGGNQPQHF. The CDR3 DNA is TGCAGCGTTGTTGGGCCCGGGGGCAATCAGCCCCAGCATTTT.